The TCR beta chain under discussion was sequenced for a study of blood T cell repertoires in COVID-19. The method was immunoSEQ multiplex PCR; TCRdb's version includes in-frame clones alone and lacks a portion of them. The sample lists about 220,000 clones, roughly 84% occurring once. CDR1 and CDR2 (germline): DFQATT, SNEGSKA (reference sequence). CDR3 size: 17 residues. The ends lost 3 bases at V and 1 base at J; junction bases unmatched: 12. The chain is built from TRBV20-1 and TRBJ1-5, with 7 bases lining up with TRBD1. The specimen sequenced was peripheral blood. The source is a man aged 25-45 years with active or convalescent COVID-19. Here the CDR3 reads CSASEPGQPFSNQPQHF. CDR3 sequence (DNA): TGCAGTGCTAGTGAACCGGGACAGCCTTTCAGCAATCAGCCCCAGCATTTT.